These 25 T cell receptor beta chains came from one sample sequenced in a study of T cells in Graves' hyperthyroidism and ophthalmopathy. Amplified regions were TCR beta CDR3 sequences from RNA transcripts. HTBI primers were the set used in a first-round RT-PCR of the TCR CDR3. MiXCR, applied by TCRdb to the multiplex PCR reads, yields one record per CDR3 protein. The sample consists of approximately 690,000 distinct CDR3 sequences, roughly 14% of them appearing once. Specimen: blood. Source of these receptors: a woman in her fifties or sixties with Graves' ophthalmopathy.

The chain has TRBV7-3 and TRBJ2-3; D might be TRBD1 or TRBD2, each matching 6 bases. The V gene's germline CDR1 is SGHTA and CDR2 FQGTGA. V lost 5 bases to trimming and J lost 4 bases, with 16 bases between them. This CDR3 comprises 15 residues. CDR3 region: CASSRRQGRSDTQYF. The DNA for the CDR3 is TGTGCCAGCAGCAGGAGGCAGGGGAGGTCAGATACGCAGTATTTT.

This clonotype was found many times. CDR3 sequence (DNA): TGTGCCAGCAGTGTTATAAGCAGTGGGGGGACTGAAGCTTTCTTT. Its protein product is CASSVISSGGTEAFF. The J gene is TRBJ1-1, the V gene TRBV2, with D possibly TRBD1 on 5 matching bases. The germline gives CDR1 SNHLY, CDR2 FYNNEI. The CDR3 is 15 residues long. Between the trimmed V and J ends, which lost 4 bases and 5 bases, there was a span of 17 bases.

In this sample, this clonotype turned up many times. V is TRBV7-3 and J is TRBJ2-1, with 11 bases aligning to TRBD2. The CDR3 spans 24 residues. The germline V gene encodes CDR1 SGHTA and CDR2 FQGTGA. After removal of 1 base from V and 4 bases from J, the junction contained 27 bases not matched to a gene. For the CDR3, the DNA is TGTGCCAGCAGCTTAAGGGCGGGTACCGCACGATTAGCGGGAGGGCCTATAATATACAATGAGCAGTTCTTC. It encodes CASSLRAGTARLAGGPIIYNEQFF.

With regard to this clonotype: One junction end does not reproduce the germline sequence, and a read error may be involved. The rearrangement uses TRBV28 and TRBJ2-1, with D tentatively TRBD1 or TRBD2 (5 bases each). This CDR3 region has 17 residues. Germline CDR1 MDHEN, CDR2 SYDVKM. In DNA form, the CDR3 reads TGTGCCAGCAGTTTAGTATGGGACCTAAAATCCTACAATGGGCAGTTCTTC. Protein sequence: CASSLVWDLKSYNGQFF.

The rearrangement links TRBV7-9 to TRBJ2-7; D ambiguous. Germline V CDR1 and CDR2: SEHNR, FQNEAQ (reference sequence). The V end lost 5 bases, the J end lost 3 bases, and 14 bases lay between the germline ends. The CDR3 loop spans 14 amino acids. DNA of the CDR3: TGTGCCAGCAGCCCCTCAGGAGCAGGCTACGAGCAGTACTTC. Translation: CASSPSGAGYEQYF.

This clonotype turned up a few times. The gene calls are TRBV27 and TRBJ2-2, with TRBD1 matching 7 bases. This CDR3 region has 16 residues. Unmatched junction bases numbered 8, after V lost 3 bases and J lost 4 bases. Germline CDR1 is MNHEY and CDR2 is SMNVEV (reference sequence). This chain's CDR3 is CASSFQRQGGTGELFF. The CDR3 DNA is TGTGCCAGCAGTTTCCAAAGACAGGGCGGCACCGGGGAGCTGTTTTTT.

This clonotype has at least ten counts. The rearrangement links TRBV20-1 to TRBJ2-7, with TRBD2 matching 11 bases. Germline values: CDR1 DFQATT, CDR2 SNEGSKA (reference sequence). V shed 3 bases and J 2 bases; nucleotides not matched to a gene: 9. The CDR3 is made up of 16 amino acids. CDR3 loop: CSASSSGRGIPYEQYF. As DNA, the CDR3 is TGCAGTGCTAGTAGTAGCGGGAGGGGAATCCCCTACGAGCAGTACTTC.

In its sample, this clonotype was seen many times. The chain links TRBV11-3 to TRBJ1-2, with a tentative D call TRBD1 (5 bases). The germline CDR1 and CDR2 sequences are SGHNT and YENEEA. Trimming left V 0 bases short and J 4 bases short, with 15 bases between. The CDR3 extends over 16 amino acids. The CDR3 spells CASSLEGRAGTYGYTF. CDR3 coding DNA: TGTGCCAGCAGCTTAGAAGGGCGGGCAGGGACCTATGGCTACACCTTC.

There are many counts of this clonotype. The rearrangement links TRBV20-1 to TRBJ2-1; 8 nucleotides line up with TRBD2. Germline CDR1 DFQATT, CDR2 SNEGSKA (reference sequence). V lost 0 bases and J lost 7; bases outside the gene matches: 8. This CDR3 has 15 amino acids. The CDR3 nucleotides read TGCAGTGCTAGAGAGTGGGGACTAGTGGATAATGAGCAGTTCTTC. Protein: CSAREWGLVDNEQFF.

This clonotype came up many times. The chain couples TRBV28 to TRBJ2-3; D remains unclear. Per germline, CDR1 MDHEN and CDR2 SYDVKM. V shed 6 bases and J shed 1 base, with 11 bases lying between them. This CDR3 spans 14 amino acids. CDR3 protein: CASSRVGGTDTQYF. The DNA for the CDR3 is TGTGCCAGCAGCCGGGTTGGGGGCACAGATACGCAGTATTTT.

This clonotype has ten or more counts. The CDR3 sequence: CASRRGGRGRNEQFF. DNA of the CDR3: TGTGCCAGCAGGCGCGGGGGGCGTGGGAGGAATGAGCAGTTCTTC. The chain joins TRBV7-2 to TRBJ2-1; 8 nucleotides align to TRBD2. Germline assignment: CDR1 SGHTA and CDR2 FQGNSA. The V segment lost 6 bases and the J segment 7 bases; nucleotides outside the gene matches: 11. CDR3 length: 15 residues.

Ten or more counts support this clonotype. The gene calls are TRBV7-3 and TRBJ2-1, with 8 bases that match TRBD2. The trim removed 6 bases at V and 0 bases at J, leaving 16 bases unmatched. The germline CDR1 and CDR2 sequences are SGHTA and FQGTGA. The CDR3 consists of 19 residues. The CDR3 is CASSPSGGRPTSSYNEQFF. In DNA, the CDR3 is TGTGCCAGCAGTCCATCCGGCGGGAGGCCTACCAGCTCCTACAATGAGCAGTTCTTC. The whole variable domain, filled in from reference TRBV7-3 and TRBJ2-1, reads GAGVSQTPSNKVTEKGKYVELRCDPISGHTALYWYRQSLGQGPEFLIYFQGTGAADDSGLPNDRFFAVRPEGSVSTLKIQRTERGDSAVYLCASSPSGGRPTSSYNEQFFGPGTRLTVL.

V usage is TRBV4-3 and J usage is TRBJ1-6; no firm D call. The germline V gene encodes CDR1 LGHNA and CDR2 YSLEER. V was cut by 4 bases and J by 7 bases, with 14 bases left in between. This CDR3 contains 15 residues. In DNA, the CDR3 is TGCGCCAGCAGCCTCTCACGGACCCCGAATTCACCCCTCCACTTT. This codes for CASSLSRTPNSPLHF.

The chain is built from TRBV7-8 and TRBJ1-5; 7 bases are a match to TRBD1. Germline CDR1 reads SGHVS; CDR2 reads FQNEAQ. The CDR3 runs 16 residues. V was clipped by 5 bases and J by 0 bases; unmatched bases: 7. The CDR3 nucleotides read TGTGCCAGCAGCCCACAGACAGGGAATAGCAATCAGCCCCAGCATTTT. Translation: CASSPQTGNSNQPQHF.

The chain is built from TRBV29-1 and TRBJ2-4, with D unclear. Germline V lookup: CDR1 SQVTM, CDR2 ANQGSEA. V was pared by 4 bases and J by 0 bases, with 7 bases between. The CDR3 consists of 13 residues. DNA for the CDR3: TGCAGCGTTGGTGGGGTAGCCAAAAACATTCAGTACTTC. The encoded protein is CSVGGVAKNIQYF.

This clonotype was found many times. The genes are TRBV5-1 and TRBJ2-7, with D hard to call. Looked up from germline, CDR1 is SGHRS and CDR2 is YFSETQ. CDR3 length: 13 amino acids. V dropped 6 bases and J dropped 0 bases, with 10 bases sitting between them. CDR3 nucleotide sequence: TGCGCCAGCACCCCGATGAGCTCCTACGAGCAGTACTTC. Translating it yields CASTPMSSYEQYF.

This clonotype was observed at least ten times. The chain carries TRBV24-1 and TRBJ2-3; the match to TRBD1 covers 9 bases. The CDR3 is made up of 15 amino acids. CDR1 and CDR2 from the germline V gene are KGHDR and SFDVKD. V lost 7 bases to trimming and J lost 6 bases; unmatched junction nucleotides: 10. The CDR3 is CATSHRGREGDTQYF. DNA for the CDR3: TGTGCCACCAGCCACAGGGGGCGAGAGGGGGATACGCAGTATTTT.

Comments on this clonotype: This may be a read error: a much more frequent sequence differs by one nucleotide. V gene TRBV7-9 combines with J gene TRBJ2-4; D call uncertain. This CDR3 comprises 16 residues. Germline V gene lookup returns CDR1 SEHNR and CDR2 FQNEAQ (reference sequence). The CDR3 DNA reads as TGTGCCAGCAGTTTCTCTTTAGGAGTAGCCGAAAACATTCAGTACTTC. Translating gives CASSFSLGVAENIQYF.

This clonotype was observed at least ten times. The CDR3 DNA reads as TGTGCCAGCAGCACAGACGGGAGCTCCTACAATGAGCAGTTCTTC. This gives the protein CASSTDGSSYNEQFF. The V gene is TRBV2, the J gene TRBJ2-1, with TRBD2 as a possible D gene (6 bases). V lost 6 bases, J lost 0 bases, and 12 bases lay in between. Germline V lookup: CDR1 SNHLY, CDR2 FYNNEI. This CDR3 comprises 15 residues.

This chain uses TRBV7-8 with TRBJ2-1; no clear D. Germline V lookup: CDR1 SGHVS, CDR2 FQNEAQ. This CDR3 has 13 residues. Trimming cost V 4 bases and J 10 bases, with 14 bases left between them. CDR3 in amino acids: CASSYSGVQEQFF. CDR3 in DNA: TGTGCCAGCAGCTATTCCGGAGTACAAGAGCAGTTCTTC.

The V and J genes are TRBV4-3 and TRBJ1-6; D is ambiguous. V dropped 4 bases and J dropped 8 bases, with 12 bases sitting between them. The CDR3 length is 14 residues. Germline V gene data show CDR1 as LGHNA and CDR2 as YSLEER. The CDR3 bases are TGCGCCAGCAGCCCAAGCCATTCCGATTCACCCCTCCACTTT. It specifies CASSPSHSDSPLHF.

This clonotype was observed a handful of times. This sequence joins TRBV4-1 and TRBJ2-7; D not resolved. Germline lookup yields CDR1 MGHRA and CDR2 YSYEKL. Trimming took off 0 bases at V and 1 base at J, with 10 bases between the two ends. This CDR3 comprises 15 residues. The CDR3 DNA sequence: TGCGCCAGCAGCCAAGATTCGCAGGTTTCCTACGAGCAGTACTTC. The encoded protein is CASSQDSQVSYEQYF.

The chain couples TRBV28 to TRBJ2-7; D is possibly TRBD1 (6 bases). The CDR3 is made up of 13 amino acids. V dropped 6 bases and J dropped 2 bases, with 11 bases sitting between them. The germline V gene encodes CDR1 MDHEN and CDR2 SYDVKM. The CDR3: CASSGTWPYEQYF. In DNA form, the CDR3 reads TGTGCCAGCAGCGGGACATGGCCCTACGAGCAGTACTTC. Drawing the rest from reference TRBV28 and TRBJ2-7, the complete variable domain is DVKVTQSSRYLVKRTGEKVFLECVQDMDHENMFWYRQDPGLGLRLIYFSYDVKMKEKGDIPEGYSVSREKKERFSLILESASTNQTSMYLCASSGTWPYEQYFGPGTRLTVT.

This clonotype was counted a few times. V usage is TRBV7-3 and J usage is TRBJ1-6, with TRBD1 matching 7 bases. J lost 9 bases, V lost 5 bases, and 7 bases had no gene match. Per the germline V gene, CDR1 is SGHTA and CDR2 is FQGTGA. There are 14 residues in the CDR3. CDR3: CASSQTGPISPLHF. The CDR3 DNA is TGTGCCAGCAGCCAGACAGGGCCCATTTCACCCCTCCACTTT.

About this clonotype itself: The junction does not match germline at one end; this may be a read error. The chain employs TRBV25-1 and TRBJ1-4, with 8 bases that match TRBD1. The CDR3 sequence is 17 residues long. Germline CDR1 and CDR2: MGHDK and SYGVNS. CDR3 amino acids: CASTGGRGRATNERLFF. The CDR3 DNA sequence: TGTGCCAGCACCGGGGGCAGGGGGCGGGCAACTAATGAAAGACTGTTTTTT.